The text below deals with one TCR beta chain. Its antigen has not been determined. Without the conserved terminal phenylalanine or tryptophan, this CDR3 likely stems from a read error. This sample is drawn from a study of tumor-infiltrating lymphocytes in primary liver carcinoma (TCRdb year 2017). Background for the entire study: Of the five patients, three men and two women aged 30 to 69 years, four had hepatocellular carcinoma and one had combined HCC and intrahepatic cholangiocarcinoma. The tumors of the five patients were staged as T1-T3 N0M0, with maximum diameters ranging from about 4.2 to 10 cm. Samples yielded roughly 3.5 to 8 million productive TCRbeta reads; read depth did not differ significantly between tissue types. The study combined TCRbeta repertoire sequencing, expression microarrays and whole-exome sequencing across five regions of each liver tumor, with adjacent normal tissue and blood. A total of approximately 35 specimens from 5 patients underwent TCRbeta repertoire sequencing, comprising around 25 tumor regions, 5 adjacent noncancerous liver tissues and 5 peripheral blood samples. To link TCRbeta repertoire diversity to the local molecular phenotype, the 20 to 25 tumor region samples were profiled with Agilent mRNA microarrays. Repertoires from technical replicates were highly reproducible, with mean shared-clone rates roughly 0.89 and correlation coefficients above 0.98. Study-level results and caveats: Pairs of tumor regions showed greater repertoire overlap (mean 36%) than tumor-adjacent pairs (roughly 17%) or tumor-blood pairs (approximately 15%), which is consistent with antigen-driven expansion. Because sequencing covered only the TCR beta chain and unpaired alpha chains were not captured, true repertoire diversity is likely underestimated. A significantly larger repertoire fraction was made up by the top 250 clones in tumors than in blood (p = 0.039). Since the samples were bulk and unsorted, there was no way to compare CD4+ and CD8+ T cell repertoires. With just a few patients in the study, the authors point out that the findings should be validated in a larger study. Only about 7.5-25% of top clones were found in all five regions of a tumor, suggesting spatial heterogeneity of tumor-infiltrating T cells.

Using a constant-region primer and ProtoScript II reverse transcriptase, TCRbeta-specific cDNA was reverse-transcribed from 500 ng total RNA. Three nested multiplex PCR rounds, following a slightly modified ARM-PCR procedure, were used to build the TCRbeta libraries. Multiplex TRBV1-TRBV30 forward primers and a Cbeta reverse primer were used in the first two PCR rounds, each of which was run for approximately 9 cycles. Sample barcodes and Illumina adapters were added in a final 25-cycle PCR with Deep VentR polymerase. Before sequencing, amplicons of 200-500 bp were purified from gel using a QIAquick gel extraction kit. TCRbeta amplicons were sequenced on an Illumina HiSeq 2500 with 250-bp paired-end reads. Regarding the original processing steps: Trimmomatic v0.33 was used to quality-trim the reads, and FLASH v1.2.11 was used to merge paired reads so that full CDR3 sequences could be recovered. V, D and J germline segments were assigned to the rearranged TCRbeta sequences by MiGEC v1.2.1b. VDJtools v1.0.0 computed clonotype statistics and Shannon-Wiener diversity indices. Except for diversity analysis, only each sample's 250 most abundant clonotypes were used in subsequent analyses to reduce sampling bias. Using fastp at Q25 and MiXCR, TCRdb reprocessed the public reads and kept productive beta chains. Here each entry gathers all rows of one CDR3 protein and keeps the most common genes and DNA. These V and J calls are TCRdb output, not the study's own analysis. In all, the sample holds around 100,000 distinct CDR3 sequences, and 55% to 80% of those were seen once. In total, the top ten clones hold 12% of the sample.

The CDR3 contains 13 residues when both ends are counted. Only CDR3 DNA remains: 39 bases, in frame from the first base. Based on the germline V gene (reference sequence), the CDR1 and CDR2 sequences are GTSNPN and SVGIG. Deletion took 4 bases off V and 5 bases off J, with a span of 12 bases between the germline ends. Without any cell sorting, total RNA and DNA were co-extracted from about 20-30 mg of bulk tissue using the AllPrep DNA/RNA mini kit. Surgical resection was performed in China between late 2015 and March 2016 on several patients with histopathologically diagnosed primary liver carcinoma. At the time of sampling, the patients had chronic HBV infection and had not received any treatment. Five spatially separated regions were sampled from each tumor: the superior, inferior, left-lateral and right-lateral poles, plus the tumor centre. Histological examination found more than 80% viable tumor cells in every tumor sample. Pieces of fresh tumor and adjacent tissue were cut in half, with one half kept in RNAlater at -80 degrees C and the other half sent for histology.

The receptor was derived from a woman between 55 and 75 years old with primary liver carcinoma and hepatitis B virus infection. Sequenced sample: liver tumor tissue from sampling region 2. This sample's cell subset or site label indicates: tumor region T2, inferior pole. This receptor chain uses TRBV30 and TRBJ1-5; the D gene cannot be resolved reliably. The DNA sequence follows: TGTGCCTGGAACTCGAACACTTATCAGCCCCAGCATTAT. It is translated as CAWNSNTYQPQHY.